Presented here are 8 T cell receptor beta chains from one specimen sequenced in a study of T cell clonotyping in hematopoietic cell transplantation. The method was immunoSEQ multiplex PCR; TCRdb's version includes in-frame clones alone and lacks a portion of them. This table has about 9,300 clones, more than 80% appearing once. Material: PBMCs, obtained at the time of graft-versus-host disease after allogeneic stem cell transplant. The receptors were sampled from a male patient aged 55 to 69 who had an allogeneic stem cell transplant from an unrelated donor, so the T cells may come from the graft donor. Some clones in this sample may be carry-over from other donors' samples.

This chain joins TRBV11-2 and TRBJ2-7; D is undetermined. Germline lookup yields CDR1 SGHAT and CDR2 FQNNGV. The CDR3 runs 15 residues. Trimming cost V 0 bases and J 1 base, with 10 bases left between them. The CDR3 protein is CASSLDWVGSYEQYF. The CDR3 bases are TGTGCCAGCAGCTTAGATTGGGTCGGGTCCTACGAGCAGTACTTC. The entire variable domain, with the rest obtained from reference TRBV11-2 and TRBJ2-7, is as follows: EAGVAQSPRYKIIEKRQSVAFWCNPISGHATLYWYQQILGQGPKLLIQFQNNGVVDDSQLPKDRFSAERLKGVDSTLKIQPAKLEDSAVYLCASSLDWVGSYEQYFGPGTRLTVT.

The CDR3 DNA follows: TGTGCCAGTAGAGGAGGGTCGCGCTCTGAAGCTTTCTTT. Residues: CASRGGSRSEAFF. This chain links TRBV19 with TRBJ1-1; no firm D call. The germline gives CDR1 LNHDA, CDR2 SQIVND (reference sequence). Deletions cut 6 bases from V and 6 bases from J, with 14 bases between. The CDR3 totals 13 residues.

The gene calls are TRBV30 and TRBJ1-1; the match to TRBD1 covers 8 bases. CDR3 size: 14 residues. Germline loops: CDR1 GTSNPN, CDR2 SVGIG (reference sequence). V lost 4 bases to trimming and J lost 5 bases; unmatched junction nucleotides: 9. The CDR3 DNA follows: TGTGCCTGGATGGGCAGGGGGCCTAGGACTGAAGCTTTCTTT. It specifies CAWMGRGPRTEAFF.

The chain combines TRBV29-1 with TRBJ2-1, with a weak D call TRBD1 (5 bases). The germline V gene has CDR1 SQVTM and CDR2 ANQGSEA. CDR3 length: 12 residues. Trimming shortened V by 7 bases and J by 15 bases, and 22 bases separated the two germline ends. This CDR3 reads CSGRSGLSSLFF. In DNA, the CDR3 is TGCAGCGGGAGATCAGGGTTGTCGAGTCTGTTCTTC.

The CDR3 coding sequence is TGCGCCAGCAGCCCAGGGGGCAGGGGGCGAGAGACCCAGTACTTC. It translates to CASSPGGRGRETQYF. V usage is TRBV4-1 and J usage is TRBJ2-5; TRBD1 aligns across 8 bases. V dropped 4 bases and J dropped 4; count of bases not matched to a gene: 8. The CDR3 is 15 amino acids. Per the germline V gene, CDR1 is MGHRA and CDR2 is YSYEKL.

This clone turned up a few times. The chain joins TRBV9 to TRBJ1-3; perhaps TRBD1 as D (5 bases). The V end lost 3 bases, the J end lost 3 bases, and 13 bases lay between the germline ends. CDR1 and CDR2 (germline): SGDLS, YYNGEE. This CDR3 region has 15 residues. CDR3 coding DNA: TGTGCCAGCAGCGAAATGGGGGGTTATGGAAACACCATATATTTT. Translation gives CASSEMGGYGNTIYF.

The rearrangement uses TRBV11-2 and TRBJ1-1; no clear D. Trimming left V 5 bases short and J 0 bases short, with 16 bases between. Germline V lookup: CDR1 SGHAT, CDR2 FQNNGV. The CDR3 consists of 16 residues. CDR3 loop: CASSPDDKPMNTEAFF. CDR3 DNA sequence: TGTGCCAGCAGCCCAGATGACAAGCCTATGAACACTGAAGCTTTCTTT.

V is TRBV9 and J is TRBJ1-5, with no clear D. Trimming pared 0 bases from V and 3 bases from J, leaving 10 bases between. From germline, CDR1 is SGDLS and CDR2 YYNGEE. The length of the CDR3 is 15 residues. DNA of the CDR3: TGTGCCAGCAGCGTAGGGGGATCGATCAATCAGCCCCAGCATTTT. This gives the protein CASSVGGSINQPQHF.